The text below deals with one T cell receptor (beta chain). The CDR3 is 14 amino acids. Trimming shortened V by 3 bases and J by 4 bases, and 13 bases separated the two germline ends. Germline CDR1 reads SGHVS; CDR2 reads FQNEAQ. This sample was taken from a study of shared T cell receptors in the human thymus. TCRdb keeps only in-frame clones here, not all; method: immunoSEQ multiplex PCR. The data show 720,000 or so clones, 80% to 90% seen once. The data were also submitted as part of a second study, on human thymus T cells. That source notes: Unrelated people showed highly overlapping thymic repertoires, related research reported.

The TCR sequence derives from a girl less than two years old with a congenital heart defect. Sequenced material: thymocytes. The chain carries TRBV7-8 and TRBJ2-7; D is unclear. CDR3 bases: TGTGCCAGCAGCTTCAGACGCGGCAGTTACGAGCAGTACTTC. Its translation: CASSFRRGSYEQYF.